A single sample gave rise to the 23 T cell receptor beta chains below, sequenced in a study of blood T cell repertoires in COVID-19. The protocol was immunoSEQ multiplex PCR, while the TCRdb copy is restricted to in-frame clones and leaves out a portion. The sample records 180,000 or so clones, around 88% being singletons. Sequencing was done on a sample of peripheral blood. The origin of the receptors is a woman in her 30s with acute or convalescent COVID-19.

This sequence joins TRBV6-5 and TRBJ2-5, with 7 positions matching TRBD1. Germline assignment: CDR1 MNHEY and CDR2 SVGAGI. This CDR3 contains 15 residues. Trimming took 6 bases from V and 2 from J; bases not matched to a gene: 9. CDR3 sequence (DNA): TGTGCCAGCAGACGAGACAGGGTCGGGCAAGAGACCCAGTACTTC. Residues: CASRRDRVGQETQYF.

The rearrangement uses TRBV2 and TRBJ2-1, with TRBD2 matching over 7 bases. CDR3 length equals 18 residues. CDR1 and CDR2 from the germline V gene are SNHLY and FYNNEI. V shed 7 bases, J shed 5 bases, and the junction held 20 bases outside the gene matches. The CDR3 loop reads CASNFSPGGSEGNNEQFF. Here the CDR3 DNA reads TGTGCCAGCAATTTCAGTCCGGGCGGGAGTGAGGGTAACAATGAGCAGTTCTTC.

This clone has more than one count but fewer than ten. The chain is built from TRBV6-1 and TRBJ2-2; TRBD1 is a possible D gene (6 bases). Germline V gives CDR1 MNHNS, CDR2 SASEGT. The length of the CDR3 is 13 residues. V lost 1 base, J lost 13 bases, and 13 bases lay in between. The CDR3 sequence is CASSEGWGLGLFF. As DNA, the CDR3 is TGTGCCAGCAGTGAAGGCTGGGGGCTAGGGCTGTTTTTT.

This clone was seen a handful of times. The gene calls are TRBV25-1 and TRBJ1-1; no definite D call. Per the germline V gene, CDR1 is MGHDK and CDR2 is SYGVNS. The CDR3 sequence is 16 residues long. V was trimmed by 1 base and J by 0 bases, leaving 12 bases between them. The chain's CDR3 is CASSELGSRLNTEAFF. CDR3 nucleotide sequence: TGTGCCAGCAGTGAATTGGGGAGCAGGCTGAACACTGAAGCTTTCTTT. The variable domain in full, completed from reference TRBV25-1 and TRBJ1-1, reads EADIYQTPRYLVIGTGKKITLECSQTMGHDKMYWYQQDPGMELHLIHYSYGVNSTEKGDLSSESTVSRIRTEHFPLTLESARPSHTSQYLCASSELGSRLNTEAFFGQGTRLTVV.

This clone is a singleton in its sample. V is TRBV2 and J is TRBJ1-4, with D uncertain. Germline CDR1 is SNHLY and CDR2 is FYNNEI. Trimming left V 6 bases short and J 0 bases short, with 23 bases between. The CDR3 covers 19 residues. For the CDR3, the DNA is TGTGCCAGCAGCTCGATCACCCCCTCCGGGTCCCCAACTAATGAAAAACTGTTTTTT. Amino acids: CASSSITPSGSPTNEKLFF.

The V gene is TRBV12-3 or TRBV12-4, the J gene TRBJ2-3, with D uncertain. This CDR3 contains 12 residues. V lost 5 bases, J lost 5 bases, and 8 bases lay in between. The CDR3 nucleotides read TGTGCCAGCAGTCGGGTTGGAGATACGCAGTATTTT. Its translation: CASSRVGDTQYF.

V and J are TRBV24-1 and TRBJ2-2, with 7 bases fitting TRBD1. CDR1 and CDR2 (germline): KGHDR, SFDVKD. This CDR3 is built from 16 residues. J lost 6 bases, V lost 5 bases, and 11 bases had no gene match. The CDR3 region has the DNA TGTGCCACCAGTGTTAAAGGGACAGTGTTCCCCGGGGAGCTGTTTTTT. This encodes CATSVKGTVFPGELFF.

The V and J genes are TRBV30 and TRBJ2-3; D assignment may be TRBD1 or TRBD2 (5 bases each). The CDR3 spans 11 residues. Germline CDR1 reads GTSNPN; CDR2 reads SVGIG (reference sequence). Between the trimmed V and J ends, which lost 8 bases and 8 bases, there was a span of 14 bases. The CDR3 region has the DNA TGTGCCGGGACCACCAGAGGTACGCAGTATTTT. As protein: CAGTTRGTQYF. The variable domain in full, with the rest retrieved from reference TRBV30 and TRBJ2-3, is SQTIHQWPATLVQPVGSPLSLECTVEGTSNPNLYWYRQAAGRGLQLLFYSVGIGQISSEVPQNLSASRPQDRQFILSSKKLLLSDSGFYLCAGTTRGTQYFGPGTRLTVL.

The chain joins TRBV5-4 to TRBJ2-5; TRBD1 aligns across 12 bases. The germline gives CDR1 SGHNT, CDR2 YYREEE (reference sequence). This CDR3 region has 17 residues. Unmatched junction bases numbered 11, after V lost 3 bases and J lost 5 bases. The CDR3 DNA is TGTGCCAGCAGCTCGGGACAGGGGGCCCAGTTGCGGGAGACCCAGTACTTC. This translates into CASSSGQGAQLRETQYF.

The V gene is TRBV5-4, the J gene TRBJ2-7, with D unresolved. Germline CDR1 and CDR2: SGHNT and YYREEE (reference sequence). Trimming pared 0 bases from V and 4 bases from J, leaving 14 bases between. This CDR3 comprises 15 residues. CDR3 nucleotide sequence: TGTGCCAGCAGCTTGGATCCAGGCCGTTCGTACGAGCAGTACTTC. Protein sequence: CASSLDPGRSYEQYF. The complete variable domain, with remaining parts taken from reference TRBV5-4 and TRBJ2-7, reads ETGVTQSPTHLIKTRGQQVTLRCSSQSGHNTVSWYQQALGQGPQFIFQYYREEENGRGNFPPRFSGLQFPNYSSELNVNALELDDSALYLCASSLDPGRSYEQYFGPGTRLTVT.

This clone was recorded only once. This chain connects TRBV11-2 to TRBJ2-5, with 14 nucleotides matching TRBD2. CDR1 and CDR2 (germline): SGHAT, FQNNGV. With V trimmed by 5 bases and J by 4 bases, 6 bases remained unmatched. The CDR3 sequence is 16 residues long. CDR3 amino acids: CASSPGTSGSRETQYF. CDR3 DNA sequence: TGTGCCAGCAGCCCGGGGACTAGCGGGAGTCGAGAGACCCAGTACTTC.

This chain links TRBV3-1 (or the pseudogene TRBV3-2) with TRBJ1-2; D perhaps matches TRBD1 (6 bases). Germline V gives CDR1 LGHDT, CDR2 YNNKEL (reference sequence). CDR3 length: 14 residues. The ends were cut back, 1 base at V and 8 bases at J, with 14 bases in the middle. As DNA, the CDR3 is TGTGCCAGCAGCCAAGGATTACAGGGTCGCGGCTACACCTTC. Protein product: CASSQGLQGRGYTF.

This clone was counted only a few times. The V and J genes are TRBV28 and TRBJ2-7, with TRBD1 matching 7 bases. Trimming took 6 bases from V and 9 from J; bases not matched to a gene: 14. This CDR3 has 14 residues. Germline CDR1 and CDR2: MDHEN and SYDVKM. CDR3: CASRTGTSTVGQYF. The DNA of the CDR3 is TGTGCCAGCAGGACAGGGACGTCTACGGTCGGGCAGTACTTC.

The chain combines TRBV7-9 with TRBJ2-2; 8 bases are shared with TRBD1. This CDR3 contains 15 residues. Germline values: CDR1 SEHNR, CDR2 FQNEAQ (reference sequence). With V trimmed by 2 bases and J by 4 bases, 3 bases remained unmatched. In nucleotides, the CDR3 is TGTGCCAGCAGCTTACAGGGGGCGCTCACCGGGGAGCTGTTTTTT. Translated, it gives CASSLQGALTGELFF.

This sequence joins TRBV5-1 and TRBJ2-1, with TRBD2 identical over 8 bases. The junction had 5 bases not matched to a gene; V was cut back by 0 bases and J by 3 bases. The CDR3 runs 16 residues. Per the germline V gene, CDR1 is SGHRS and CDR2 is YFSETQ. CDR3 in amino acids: CASSLAPAGVYNEQFF. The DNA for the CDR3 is TGCGCCAGCAGCTTGGCCCCAGCGGGAGTCTACAATGAGCAGTTCTTC.

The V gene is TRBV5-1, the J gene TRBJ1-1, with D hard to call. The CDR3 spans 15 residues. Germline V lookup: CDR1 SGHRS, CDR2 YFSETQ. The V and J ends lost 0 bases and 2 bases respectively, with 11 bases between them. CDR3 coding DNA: TGCGCCAGCAGCTTGGCTTTGAGTAGAAACACTGAAGCTTTCTTT. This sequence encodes CASSLALSRNTEAFF.

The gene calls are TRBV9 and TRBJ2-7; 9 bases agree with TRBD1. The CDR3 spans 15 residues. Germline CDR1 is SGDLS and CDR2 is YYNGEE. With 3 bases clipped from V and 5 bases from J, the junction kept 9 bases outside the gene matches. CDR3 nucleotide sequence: TGTGCCAGCAGCGAAACCGGGACAGGGTACGACGAGCAGTACTTC. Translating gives CASSETGTGYDEQYF.

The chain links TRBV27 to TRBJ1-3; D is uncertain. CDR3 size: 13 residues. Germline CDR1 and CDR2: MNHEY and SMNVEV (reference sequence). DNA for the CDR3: TGTGGCTCGGGTGGCTTCTCTGGAAACACCATATATTTT. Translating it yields CGSGGFSGNTIYF.

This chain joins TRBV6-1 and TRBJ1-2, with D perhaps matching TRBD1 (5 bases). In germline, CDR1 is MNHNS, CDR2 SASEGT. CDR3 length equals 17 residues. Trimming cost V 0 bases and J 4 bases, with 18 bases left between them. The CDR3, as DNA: TGTGCCAGCAGTGAAGCCGTGCAGGGTGGGGTTGTCTATGGCTACACCTTC. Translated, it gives CASSEAVQGGVVYGYTF.

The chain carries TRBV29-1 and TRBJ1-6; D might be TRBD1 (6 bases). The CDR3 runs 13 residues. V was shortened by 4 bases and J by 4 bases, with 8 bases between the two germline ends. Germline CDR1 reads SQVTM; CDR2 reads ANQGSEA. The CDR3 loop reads CSVGTDYNSPLHF. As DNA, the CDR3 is TGCAGCGTTGGGACAGATTATAATTCACCCCTCCACTTT.

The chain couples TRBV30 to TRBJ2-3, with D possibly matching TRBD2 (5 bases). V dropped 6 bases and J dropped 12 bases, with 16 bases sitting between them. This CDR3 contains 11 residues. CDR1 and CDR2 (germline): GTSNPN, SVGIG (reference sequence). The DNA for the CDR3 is TGTGCCTGCGACGTCACGGGAATTCAGTATTTT. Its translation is CACDVTGIQYF.

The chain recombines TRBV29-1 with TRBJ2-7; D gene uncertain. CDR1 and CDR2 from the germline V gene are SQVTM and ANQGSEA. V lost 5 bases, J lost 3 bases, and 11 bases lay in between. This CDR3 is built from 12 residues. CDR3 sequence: CSVRGSGYEQYF. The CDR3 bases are TGCAGCGTTCGTGGATCAGGCTACGAGCAGTACTTC.

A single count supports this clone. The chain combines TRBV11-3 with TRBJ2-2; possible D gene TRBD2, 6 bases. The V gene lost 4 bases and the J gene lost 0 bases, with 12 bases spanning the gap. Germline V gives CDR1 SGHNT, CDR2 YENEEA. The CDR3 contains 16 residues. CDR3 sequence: CASSSRLGSNTGELFF. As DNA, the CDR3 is TGTGCCAGCAGCTCCCGACTAGGGTCGAACACCGGGGAGCTGTTTTTT.